One T cell receptor (beta chain) is described in this entry. Antigen unknown. Germline V gene sequence: CDR1 SSHAT, CDR2 FNYEAQ (reference sequence). The CDR3 is made up of 16 amino acids. Unmatched junction bases numbered 10, after V lost 5 bases and J lost 3 bases. This specimen belongs to a study of cytomegalovirus exposure and HLA in healthy donors. Sequenced by immunoSEQ multiplex PCR; TCRdb stores in-frame clones only, minus some. The data show 100,000 to 150,000 clones, with about nine tenths seen just once and 1.2% to 1.5% held by the top ten. Notes on the study in general: There were fewer than 200 TCR beta chains listed as cytomegalovirus-associated. Specificity for CMV antigens was confirmed in vitro for a few of the CMV-associated chains.

V usage is TRBV7-7 and J usage is TRBJ2-5, with TRBD2 matching 9 bases. The receptor was derived from a man in his thirties or forties in good health and CMV-seronegative. Sequenced sample: PBMCs. For the CDR3, the DNA is TGTGCCAGCAGCCCAACCCCCCCTAGCGGGGAAGAGACCCAGTACTTC. Amino acids: CASSPTPPSGEETQYF.